This entry features one T cell receptor beta chain sequence. The sample is drawn from a study of CD8 T cells in Susac syndrome. After extraction with the RNeasy kit, roughly 0.5 to 1 ug of the RNA was reverse transcribed using random hexamers. Amplification of the TCR beta CDR3 was carried out by immunoSEQ multiplex PCR, which spanned a total of 54 Vbeta and 13 Jbeta segments. TCRdb used MiXCR to reprocess the immunoSEQ multiplex PCR reads, holding one entry per CDR3 protein. The sample contains about 210,000 distinct CDR3 sequences, more than 85% of which appear only once. CD8+ and CD4+ T cells were negatively isolated; TEMRA cells were FACS-enriched. The V end lost 7 bases, the J end lost 0 bases, and 4 bases lay between the germline ends. Germline assignment: CDR1 MNHNY and CDR2 SVGAGI (reference sequence). This CDR3 is built from 12 residues.

The sequence was collected from a human donor with multiple sclerosis. The sample consisted of CD4+ T cells from PBMCs. The chain joins TRBV6-6 to TRBJ2-4; D remains ambiguous. CDR3 loop: CASTEAKNIQYF. Written as DNA, the CDR3 is TGTGCCAGCACAGAAGCCAAAAACATTCAGTACTTC.